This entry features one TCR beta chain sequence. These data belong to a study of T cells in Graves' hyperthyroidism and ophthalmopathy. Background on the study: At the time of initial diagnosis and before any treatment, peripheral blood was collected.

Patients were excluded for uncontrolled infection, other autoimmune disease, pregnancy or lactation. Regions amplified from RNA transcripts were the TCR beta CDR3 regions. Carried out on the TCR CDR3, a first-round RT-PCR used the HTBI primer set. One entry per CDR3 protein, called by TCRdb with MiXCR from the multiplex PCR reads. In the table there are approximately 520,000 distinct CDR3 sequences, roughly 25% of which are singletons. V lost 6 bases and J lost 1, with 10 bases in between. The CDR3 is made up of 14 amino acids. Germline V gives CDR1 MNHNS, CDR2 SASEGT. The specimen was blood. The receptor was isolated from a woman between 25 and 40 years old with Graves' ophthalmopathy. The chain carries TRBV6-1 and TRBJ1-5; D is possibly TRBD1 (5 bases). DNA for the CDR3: TGTGCCAGCAGGAGAGGGGCAAGCAATCAGCCCCAGCATTTT. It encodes CASRRGASNQPQHF.